The present T cell receptor (beta chain) was sequenced within a study of blood T cell repertoires in COVID-19 (dated by TCRdb to the early 2020s). About the investigation overall: The collaborator samples originated in the United States, Italy and Spain and spanned the acute and convalescent phases of COVID-19. The prospective study material was composed of cDNA or gDNA derived from T cells, B-cell-depleted T cells, or PBMCs. Deeply sampled blood TCRbeta repertoires from subjects exposed to, actively infected with, or recovered from COVID-19 were included in the dataset. The repertoires were released in a freely available public database intended as a resource for research on the immune response to SARS-CoV-2. The samples were drawn from two sources: the first 160 participants of the ongoing ImmuneRACE study, and about 1,300 subjects contributed by 6 global collaborators. A de-identified subject ID, COVID-19 status, age in years and sex were almost always included in the sample metadata. HLA class I and class II types, where available, came from metadata supplied by the sample provider rather than from assay-based typing.

Concerning this clone itself: The specificity of this receptor is unknown. The junction departs from germline at one end; a sequencing error may be responsible.

Participants in the prospective study were aged 18 to 89 years, lived in about two dozen United States geographic areas, and enrolled through a virtual design. Cohort assignment in the prospective study relied on participant-reported clinical history from a screening survey and a study questionnaire. Recovered participants in ImmuneRACE Cohort 3 were defined as having two consecutive negative NP/OP PCR tests, clearance from a healthcare professional, or resolution of symptoms. Each participant in the prospective study had whole blood, serum and a nasopharyngeal or oropharyngeal swab collected by mobile phlebotomists. Additional blood draws and questionnaires over an approximately 2-month period could optionally be provided by prospective study participants. Before DNA extraction, blood samples from the prospective study were shipped at room temperature or frozen. The immunoSEQ Assay, a bias-controlled multiplex PCR, was used to amplify TCRbeta CDR3 regions from genomic DNA. In the source study's methods: Within the assay, amplification of reference gene primers was used to estimate how many nucleated cells each sample contained. To quantify the absolute abundance of each unique TCRbeta CDR3 rearrangement, sequence reads were collapsed and filtered. For each sample, productive Simpson clonality was calculated as the square root of Simpson's diversity index over productive rearrangements. The clones in this table, taken by TCRdb from immuneACCESS, are in-frame only. Not every clone is retained; where verified, under half of the shortfall comes from an unresolved V gene, and the cause of the rest is unknown. V, J and clone size derive from that table, while D and trimming were established from the DNA sequence. Recorded for this sample are approximately 180,000 clones; approximately 82% of them occurred a single time. The ten largest clones take up approximately 16% of the sample.

What the work shows at the level of the full study, not this receptor alone: The amount of clinical and demographic metadata varied by source and participant and was provided uncurated.

The CDR3 measures 19 amino acids from cysteine to phenylalanine. The read is trimmed to its CDR3 DNA, 57 bases read in frame from base 1. The germline V gene specifies SGHDT as CDR1 and YYEEEE as CDR2. The receptor's source is a man between 45 and 60 years old who had recovered from COVID-19. Rearrangement joined TRBV5-6 to TRBJ1-2, and possibly TRBD1, on 5 matching bases. Input material: PBMCs or T cells enriched from blood (not recorded which). DNA sequence: TGTGCCAGCAGCTTCCCGTTACCAGACAGAGCGCGTCCTAACGATGGCTACACCTTC. Translation gives CASSFPLPDRARPNDGYTF.